These 5 T cell receptor beta chains were all obtained from the same sample, sequenced in a study of neurological immune-mediated disorders. TCRdb itself ran the 5' RACE reads through MiXCR, one entry per CDR3 protein. There are approximately 86,000 distinct CDR3 sequences in the sample; 2.5% to 3% occur only once, and 1.1% lies in the top ten. The sample consisted of PBMCs. The receptors were sampled from a woman in her thirties with multiple sclerosis.

The table lists this clonotype with a few counts. The rearrangement joins TRBV2 to TRBJ1-2; D gene ambiguous. Germline CDR1 and CDR2: SNHLY and FYNNEI. The CDR3 is 14 amino acids. V gave up 10 bases and J gave up 7 bases, with 22 bases separating them. In nucleotides, the CDR3 is TGTGCCACCTCAGACTGGGAGGTGAATCGTGGCTACACCTTC. Encoded protein: CATSDWEVNRGYTF.

This clonotype was observed at least ten times. The chain recombines TRBV28 with TRBJ2-7; 12 bases line up with TRBD1. Germline V gene lookup returns CDR1 MDHEN and CDR2 SYDVKM. J lost 7 bases, V lost 5 bases, and 9 bases had no gene match. This CDR3 contains 15 residues. CDR3 amino acids: CASSKPGQGAGEQYF. The DNA for the CDR3 is TGTGCCAGCAGTAAACCGGGACAGGGGGCTGGAGAGCAGTACTTC.

This clonotype was detected ten times or more. V gene TRBV7-3 combines with J gene TRBJ1-2; D not resolved. V was clipped by 5 bases and J by 1 base, with 5 bases between them. The germline V gene has CDR1 SGHTA and CDR2 FQGTGA. The CDR3 contains 12 residues. The CDR3 here is CASSPDNYGYTF. CDR3 in DNA: TGTGCCAGCAGCCCAGATAACTATGGCTACACCTTC.

This clonotype was seen more than once but under ten times. This chain links TRBV24-1 with TRBJ2-3, with 10 bases fitting TRBD1. CDR3 length: 16 residues. Germline CDR1 KGHDR, CDR2 SFDVKD. Trimming cost V 4 bases and J 8 bases; bases outside gene matches: 11. In DNA form, the CDR3 reads TGTGCCACCAGTGACTCTACGACAGGGGGCTGGGGTACGCAGTATTTT. Its protein product is CATSDSTTGGWGTQYF.

Many counts were recorded for this clonotype. The chain combines TRBV6-2 or TRBV6-3 with TRBJ2-7; 7 bases line up with TRBD1. J lost 4 bases, V lost 5 bases, and 11 bases had no gene match. CDR3 length: 15 amino acids. Germline values: CDR1 MNHEY, CDR2 SVGEGT. CDR3 coding DNA: TGTGCCAGCAGTCACGACAGGGACGACTATTACGAGCAGTACTTC. It specifies CASSHDRDDYYEQYF.